A selection of T cell receptor beta chains follows, all from one sample in a study of technical replicates of blood from a few donors. TCRdb keeps only in-frame clones here, not all; method: immunoSEQ multiplex PCR. The table records some 99,000 clones, about 95% of them present only once. Material: T cells isolated from PBMCs. Receptors originate from a human donor in good health. Each CDR3 is given with its conserved first and last residue. Fields, in order: D gene, V gene, clone size, J gene, CDR3 DNA, CDR3 protein. The D gene is left open where the match is weak. Clone size is stated in some rows and not others, as once, few, many or a class when expanded.

.	TRBV29-1	.	TRBJ2-7	TGCAGCGTGGGGGAGGTCGAGCAGTACTTC	CSVGEVEQYF
.	TRBV7-7	.	TRBJ2-5	TGTGCTAGCAGCTTAGTTTTTGGGGGGCAAGAGACCCAGTACTTC	CASSLVFGGQETQYF
TRBD2	TRBV19	.	TRBJ2-5	TGTGCCAGTAGTATACTCGGGAGGGAGACCCAGTACTTC	CASSILGRETQYF
.	TRBV9	.	TRBJ1-1	TGTGCCAGCAGCGGAGACAGCCCTGAAGCTTTCTTT	CASSGDSPEAFF
TRBD1	TRBV2	medium-sized	TRBJ1-5	TGTGCCAGCAGTGATAGGGGGCTCAGTCAGCCCCAGCATTTT	CASSDRGLSQPQHF
.	TRBV25-1	.	TRBJ1-2	TGTGCCAGCAGTGGGGGTGGGGGGGGCTACACCTTC	CASSGGGGGYTF
TRBD2	TRBV12-5	.	TRBJ2-2	TGTGCTAGTGCCCCCGGGGGGGGGAACACCGGGGAGCTGTTTTTT	CASAPGGGNTGELFF
TRBD2	TRBV18	.	TRBJ2-1	TGTGCCAGCTCACCCCCGGGACTAGCGGGATTGGGTGAGCAGTTCTTC	CASSPPGLAGLGEQFF
.	TRBV29-1	.	TRBJ2-5	TGCAGCGTTGAAGGCCGGAGGAATCCTGAACAAGAGACCCAGTACTTC	CSVEGRRNPEQETQYF
TRBD1	TRBV9	.	TRBJ2-5	TGTGCCAGCAGCGCCGCGACAGGGCGAGAGACCCAGTACTTC	CASSAATGRETQYF
.	TRBV27	.	TRBJ1-2	TGTGCCAGCAGTTTATCGTCGTGGGGCCATGGCTACACCTTC	CASSLSSWGHGYTF
.	TRBV2	.	TRBJ1-5	TGTGCCAGCAAGGAGGAAAGCAATCAGCCCCAGCATTTT	CASKEESNQPQHF
.	TRBV28	.	TRBJ2-1	TGTGCCAGCAGTCCTGCGGGTACGGGGTGGAATGAGCAGTTCTTC	CASSPAGTGWNEQFF
.	TRBV28	.	TRBJ1-4	TGTGCCAGCAGTGCGAACAGGGTATTGGAACTGTTTTTT	CASSANRVLELFF
TRBD1	TRBV7-9	.	TRBJ2-3	TGTGCCAGCAGCTCTCCCATCAAGACAGGGGGGGTGACAGATACGCAGTATTTT	CASSSPIKTGGVTDTQYF
TRBD1	TRBV5-4	.	TRBJ1-2	TGTGCCAGCAGCCCCATCGTCCCAGGGGGTAACTATGGCTACACCTTC	CASSPIVPGGNYGYTF
.	TRBV10-1	.	TRBJ1-6	TGCGCCAGCAGTCCTGGCGGGACGGGGAATTCACCCCTCCACTTT	CASSPGGTGNSPLHF